This record looks at one T cell receptor (beta chain) sequence and its context. CDR3 length: 15 residues. CDR1 and CDR2 (germline): LGHNA, YNFKEQ. Trimming took 2 bases from V and 10 from J, leaving 17 bases between them. This sample was taken from a study of blood T cell repertoires in COVID-19. Per the authors' pipeline: From reference gene primer amplification, estimates of nucleated cell counts were derived. Assay used: immunoSEQ multiplex PCR; TCRdb lists only in-frame clones, some missing. The D gene and trimming were derived from the DNA, and the V and J assignments and clone size from that table. The sample has about 120,000 clones, 84% seen once. Recovered status applied to Cohort 3 donors who had two consecutive negative PCRs. It also applied to those with clearance or with symptom resolution.

This TCR came from a woman in her twenties or thirties who had recovered from COVID-19. Specimen: PBMCs or T cells enriched from blood (not recorded which). The chain couples TRBV4-2 to TRBJ1-4, with a possible D match to TRBD1 (5 bases). The CDR3 DNA reads TGTGCCAGCAGCCAACTGGATATAGGGGATGTAAAACTGTTTTTT. It encodes CASSQLDIGDVKLFF.